This T cell receptor beta chain was recorded in a study of CD8+CD57+ T cells in acquired aplastic anemia. A remark on this clonotype: The antigen is not known.

Profiles of TCR beta VDJ and CDR3 were generated from a genomic DNA template. TCRdb fed the reads into MiXCR, producing one record per CDR3 protein. The top ten clones hold around 0.82% of a sample with hundreds of thousands of distinct CDR3 sequences, about a third of them seen once. Sequencing was done on patients that had shown CD8+CD57+ cell expansion by flow cytometry. Every patient presented with severe acquired aplastic anemia. Study-wide points: Patients and controls shared 25 to 30 CD8+ CDR3 sequences, highly expressed in patients.

The receptor's source is a human donor with aplastic anemia. The sample consisted of sorted CD4+, CD8+, or CD8+CD57+ T cells (not recorded which) from PBMCs.

This chain's CDR3 is CSASGTVYTEAFF. CDR3 DNA: TGCAGTGCTAGCGGGACGGTCTACACTGAAGCTTTCTTT. The V gene is TRBV20-1, the J gene TRBJ1-1, with a weak D call TRBD1 (5 bases). Germline-derived CDR1 and CDR2 are DFQATT and SNEGSKA (reference sequence). The length of the CDR3 is 13 residues. The V end was cut by 3 bases, the J end by 3 bases, with 11 bases between.